This TCR beta chain originates from a study of response to subunit inactivated influenza vaccine. CDR3 length: 16 residues. V was pared by 4 bases and J by 0 bases, with 12 bases between. Per the germline V gene, CDR1 is SGHDN and CDR2 is FVKESK. MiXCR, applied by TCRdb to the RT-PCR reads, yields one record per CDR3 protein. Among 500,000 or so distinct CDR3 sequences listed, approximately 17% were seen once. The TCR was taken from a man between 45 and 75 years old who received an inactivated influenza vaccine. The chain has TRBV14 and TRBJ2-2; no clear D gene. Sample: CD4+ T cells sorted from PBMCs, taken 23 months after vaccination. The chain's CDR3 is CASSPTLTANTGELFF. DNA of the CDR3: TGTGCCAGCAGCCCGACCCTTACCGCGAACACCGGGGAGCTGTTTTTT.